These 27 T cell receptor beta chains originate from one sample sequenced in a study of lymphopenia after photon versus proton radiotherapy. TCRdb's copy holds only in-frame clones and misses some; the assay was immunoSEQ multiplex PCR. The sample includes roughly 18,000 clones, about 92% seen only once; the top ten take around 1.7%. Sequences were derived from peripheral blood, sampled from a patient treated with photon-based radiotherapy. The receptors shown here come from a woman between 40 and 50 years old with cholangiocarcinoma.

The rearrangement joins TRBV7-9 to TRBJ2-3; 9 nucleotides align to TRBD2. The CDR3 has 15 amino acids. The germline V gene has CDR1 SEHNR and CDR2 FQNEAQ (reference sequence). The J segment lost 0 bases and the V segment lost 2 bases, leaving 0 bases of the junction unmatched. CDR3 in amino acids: CASSLSGGSTDTQYF. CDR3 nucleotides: TGTGCCAGCAGCTTAAGCGGGGGGAGCACAGATACGCAGTATTTT.

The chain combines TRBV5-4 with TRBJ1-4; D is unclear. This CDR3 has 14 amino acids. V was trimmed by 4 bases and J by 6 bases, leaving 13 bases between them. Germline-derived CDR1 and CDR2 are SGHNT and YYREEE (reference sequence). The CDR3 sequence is CASSPIGGDEKLFF. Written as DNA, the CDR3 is TGTGCCAGCAGCCCCATCGGTGGAGATGAAAAACTGTTTTTT.

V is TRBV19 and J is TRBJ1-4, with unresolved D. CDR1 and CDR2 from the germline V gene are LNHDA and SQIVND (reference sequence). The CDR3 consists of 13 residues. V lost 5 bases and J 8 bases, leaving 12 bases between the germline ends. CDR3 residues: CASSPPNLEKLFF. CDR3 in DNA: TGTGCCAGTAGTCCCCCAAACCTCGAAAAACTGTTTTTT.

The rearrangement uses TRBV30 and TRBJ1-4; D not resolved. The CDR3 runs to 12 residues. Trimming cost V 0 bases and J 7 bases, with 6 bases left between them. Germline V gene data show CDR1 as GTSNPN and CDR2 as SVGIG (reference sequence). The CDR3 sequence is CAWSVQFEKLFF. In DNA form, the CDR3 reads TGTGCCTGGAGTGTACAATTTGAAAAACTGTTTTTT.

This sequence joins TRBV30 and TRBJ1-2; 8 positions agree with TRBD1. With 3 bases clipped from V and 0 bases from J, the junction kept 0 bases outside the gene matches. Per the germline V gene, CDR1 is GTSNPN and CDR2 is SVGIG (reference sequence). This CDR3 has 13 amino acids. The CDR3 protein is CAWRQGANYGYTF. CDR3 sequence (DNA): TGTGCCTGGAGACAGGGGGCTAACTATGGCTACACCTTC.

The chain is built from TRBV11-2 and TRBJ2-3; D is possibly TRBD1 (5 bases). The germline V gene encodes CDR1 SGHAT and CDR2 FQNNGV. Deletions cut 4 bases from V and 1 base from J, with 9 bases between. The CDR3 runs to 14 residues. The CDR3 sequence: CASSWLGGTDTQYF. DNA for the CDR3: TGTGCCAGCAGCTGGTTAGGGGGCACAGATACGCAGTATTTT.

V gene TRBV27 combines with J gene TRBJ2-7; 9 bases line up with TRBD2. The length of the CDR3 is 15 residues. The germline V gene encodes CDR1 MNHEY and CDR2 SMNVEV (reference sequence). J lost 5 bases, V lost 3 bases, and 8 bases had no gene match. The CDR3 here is CASSFSSGGTHEQYF. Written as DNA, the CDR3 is TGTGCCAGCAGTTTCAGTAGCGGGGGAACCCACGAGCAGTACTTC.

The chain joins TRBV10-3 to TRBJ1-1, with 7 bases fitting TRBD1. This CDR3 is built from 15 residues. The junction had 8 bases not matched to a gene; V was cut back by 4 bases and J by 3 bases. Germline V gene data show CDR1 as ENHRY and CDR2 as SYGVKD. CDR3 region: CAISAGTDIYTEAFF. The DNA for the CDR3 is TGTGCCATCAGTGCGGGGACAGACATATACACTGAAGCTTTCTTT.

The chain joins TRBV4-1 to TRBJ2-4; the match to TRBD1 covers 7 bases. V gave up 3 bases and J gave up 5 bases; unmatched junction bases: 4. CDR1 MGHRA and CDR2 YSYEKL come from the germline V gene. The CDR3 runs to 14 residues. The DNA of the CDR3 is TGCGCCAGCAGCCATGTTACAGGGGAAAACATTCAGTACTTC. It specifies CASSHVTGENIQYF.

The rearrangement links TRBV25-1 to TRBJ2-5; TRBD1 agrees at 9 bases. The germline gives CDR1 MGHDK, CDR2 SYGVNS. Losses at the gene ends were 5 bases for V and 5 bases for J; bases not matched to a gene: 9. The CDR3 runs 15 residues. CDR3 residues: CASSPPGTGSETQYF. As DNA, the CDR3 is TGTGCCAGCAGTCCCCCAGGGACAGGGAGCGAGACCCAGTACTTC.

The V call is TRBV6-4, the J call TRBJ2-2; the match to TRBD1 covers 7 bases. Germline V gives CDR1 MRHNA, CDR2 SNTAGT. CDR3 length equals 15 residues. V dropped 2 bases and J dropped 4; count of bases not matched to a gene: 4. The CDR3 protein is CASSDVQGSTGELFF. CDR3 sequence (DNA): TGTGCCAGCAGTGACGTACAGGGGAGCACCGGGGAGCTGTTTTTT.

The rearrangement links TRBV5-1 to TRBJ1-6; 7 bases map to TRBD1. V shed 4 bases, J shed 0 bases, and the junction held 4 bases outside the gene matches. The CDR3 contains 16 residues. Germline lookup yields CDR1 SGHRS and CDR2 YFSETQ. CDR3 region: CASSPRGSSYNSPLHF. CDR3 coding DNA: TGCGCCAGCAGCCCCAGGGGGAGCTCCTATAATTCACCCCTCCACTTT.

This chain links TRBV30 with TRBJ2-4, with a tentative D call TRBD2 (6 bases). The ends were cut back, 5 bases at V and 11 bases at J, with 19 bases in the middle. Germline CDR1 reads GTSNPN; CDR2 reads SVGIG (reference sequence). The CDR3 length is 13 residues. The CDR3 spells CAWSLLGGYFQYF. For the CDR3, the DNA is TGTGCCTGGTCCCTGCTCGGGGGATACTTTCAGTACTTC.

As DNA, the CDR3 is TGTGCCAGCAGCCAAGATCGGAGGGTTGGGAACACTGAAGCTTTCTTT. Its translation is CASSQDRRVGNTEAFF. This chain uses TRBV4-2 with TRBJ1-1, with D uncertain. The germline V gene encodes CDR1 LGHNA and CDR2 YNFKEQ. V was clipped by 0 bases and J by 1 base, with 12 bases between them. This CDR3 is 16 amino acids long.

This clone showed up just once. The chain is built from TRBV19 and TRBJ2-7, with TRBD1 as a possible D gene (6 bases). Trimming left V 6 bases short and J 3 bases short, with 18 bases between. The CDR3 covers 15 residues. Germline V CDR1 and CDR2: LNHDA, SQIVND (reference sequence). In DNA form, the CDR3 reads TGTGCCAGTAGCGCTACCGACAGGTCCCTCTACGAGCAGTACTTC. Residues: CASSATDRSLYEQYF.

This chain's CDR3 is CASRTIYGYTF. As DNA, the CDR3 is TGTGCCAGTAGGACAATCTATGGCTACACCTTC. This chain links TRBV19 with TRBJ1-2; D uncertain. The CDR3 sequence is 11 residues long. Germline CDR1 reads LNHDA; CDR2 reads SQIVND (reference sequence). Trimming stripped 6 bases from V and 4 bases from J, with 6 bases between.

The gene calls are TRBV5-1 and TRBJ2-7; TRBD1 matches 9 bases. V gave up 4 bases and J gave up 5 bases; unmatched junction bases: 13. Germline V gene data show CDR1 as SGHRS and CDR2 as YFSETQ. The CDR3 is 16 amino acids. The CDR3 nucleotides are TGCGCCAGCAGCCCTATTCCGGGACAGGGTTCCGACGAGCAGTACTTC. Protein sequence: CASSPIPGQGSDEQYF.

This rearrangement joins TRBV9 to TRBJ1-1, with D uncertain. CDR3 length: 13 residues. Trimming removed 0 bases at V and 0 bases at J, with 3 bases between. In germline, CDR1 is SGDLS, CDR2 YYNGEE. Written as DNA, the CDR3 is TGTGCCAGCAGCGTAGATGTGAACACTGAAGCTTTCTTT. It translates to CASSVDVNTEAFF.

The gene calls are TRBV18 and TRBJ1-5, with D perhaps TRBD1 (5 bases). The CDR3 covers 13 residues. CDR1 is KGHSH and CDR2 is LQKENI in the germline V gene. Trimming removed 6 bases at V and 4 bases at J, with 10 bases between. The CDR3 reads CASSGGWNQPQHF. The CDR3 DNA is TGTGCCAGCTCCGGGGGGTGGAATCAGCCCCAGCATTTT.

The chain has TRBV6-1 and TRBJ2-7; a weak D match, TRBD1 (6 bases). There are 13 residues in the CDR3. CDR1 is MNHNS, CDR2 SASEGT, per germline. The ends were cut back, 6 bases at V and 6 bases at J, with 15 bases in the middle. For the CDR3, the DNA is TGTGCCAGCAGGAGGACAGCCACGACCGAGCAGTACTTC. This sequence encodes CASRRTATTEQYF.

CDR3 protein: CASSNPDGTQETQYF. CDR3 in DNA: TGTGCCAGCAGCAACCCGGACGGGACCCAAGAGACCCAGTACTTC. The genes are TRBV21-1 and TRBJ2-5. TRBV21-1 is a listed pseudogene. The CDR3 contains 15 residues.

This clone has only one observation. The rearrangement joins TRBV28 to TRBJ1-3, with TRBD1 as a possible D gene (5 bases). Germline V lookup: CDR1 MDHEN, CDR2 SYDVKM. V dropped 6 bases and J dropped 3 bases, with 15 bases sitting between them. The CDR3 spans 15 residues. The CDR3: CASRPGRGSGNTIYF. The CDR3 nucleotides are TGTGCCAGCAGACCGGGAAGGGGAAGTGGAAACACCATATATTTT.

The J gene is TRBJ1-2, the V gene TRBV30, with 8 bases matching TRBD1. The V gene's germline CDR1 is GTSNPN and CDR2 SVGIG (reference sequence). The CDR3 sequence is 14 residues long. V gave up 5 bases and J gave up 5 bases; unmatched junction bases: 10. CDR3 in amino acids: CAWHRGLLGYGYTF. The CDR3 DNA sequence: TGTGCCTGGCACAGGGGGTTATTAGGTTATGGCTACACCTTC.

In nucleotides, the CDR3 is TGTGCCAGCAGCTTAGATCGGAAGGAGGTATATTTT. Protein: CASSLDRKEVYF. The V call is TRBV11-2, the J call TRBJ2-3, with D possibly matching TRBD2 (5 bases). V was cut by 0 bases and J by 15 bases, with 13 bases left in between. The CDR3 runs 12 residues. CDR1 and CDR2 from the germline V gene are SGHAT and FQNNGV.

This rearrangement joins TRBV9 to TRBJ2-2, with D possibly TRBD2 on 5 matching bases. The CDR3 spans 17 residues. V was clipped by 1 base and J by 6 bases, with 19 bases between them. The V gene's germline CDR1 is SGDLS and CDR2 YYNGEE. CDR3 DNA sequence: TGTGCCAGCAGCGTACTAGCCGGTGGTTTGGGGTCCGGGGAGCTGTTTTTT. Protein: CASSVLAGGLGSGELFF.

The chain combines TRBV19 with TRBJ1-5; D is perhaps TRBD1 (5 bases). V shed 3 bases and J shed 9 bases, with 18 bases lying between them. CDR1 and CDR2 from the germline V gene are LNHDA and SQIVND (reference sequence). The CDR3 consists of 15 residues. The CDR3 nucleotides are TGTGCCAGTAGTATGGAATACAGGTCTCCTCGGCCCCAGCATTTT. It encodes CASSMEYRSPRPQHF.

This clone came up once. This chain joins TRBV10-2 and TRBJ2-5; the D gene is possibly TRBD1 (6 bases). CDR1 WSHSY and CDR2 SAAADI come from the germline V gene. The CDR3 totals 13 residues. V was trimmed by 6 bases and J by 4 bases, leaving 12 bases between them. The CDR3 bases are TGCGCCAGCAGAGATACAGGGCGAGAGACCCAGTACTTC. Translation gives CASRDTGRETQYF.